These T cell receptor beta chains were read from a single sample in a study of siplizumab effects on memory and regulatory T cells. Only in-frame clones appear in the TCRdb table, and some are missing; sequencing was by immunoSEQ multiplex PCR. This repertoire shows 90,000 to 95,000 clones, 80% to 95% found once; its top ten account for around 6.5%. The sample comprised CD8+ T cells sorted from blood. These receptors were taken from a human donor in good health. Each CDR3 is given with its conserved first and last residue. The D gene is left open where the match is weak. Clone size is stated in some rows and not others, as once, few, many or a class when expanded.

>TRBJ1-3|TRBV27|.|.
TGTGCCAGCAGTTTATCAGGAGGGTCTGGAAACACCATATATTTT
CASSLSGGSGNTIYF
>TRBJ2-3|TRBV9|.|.
TGTGCCAGCAGCGCGCCGACAGGAGATACGCAGTATTTT
CASSAPTGDTQYF
>TRBJ2-1|TRBV4-1|.|.
TGCGCCAGCAGCCAAGCCTTTGGACAGCTGAATGAGCAGTTCTTC
CASSQAFGQLNEQFF
>TRBJ1-1|TRBV14|.|.
TGTGCCAGCAGCCAAGATCGGGGAGCGGGGGTAGTCACTGAAGCTTTCTTT
CASSQDRGAGVVTEAFF
>TRBJ2-7|TRBV30|TRBD2|.
TGTGCCTGGACCCTAGTGGCACTAGCGGGGATCCACGAGCAGTACTTC
CAWTLVALAGIHEQYF
>TRBJ1-1|TRBV6-6|.|.
TGTGCCAGCAGCCCATCCGACCGCCTAAACACTGAAGCTTTCTTT
CASSPSDRLNTEAFF
>TRBJ1-1|TRBV5-5|.|.
TGTGCCAGCAGCTTGGAGGCAGGGTGGGTCACTGAAGCTTTCTTT
CASSLEAGWVTEAFF
>TRBJ2-1|TRBV9|TRBD2|.
TGTGCCAGCAGCGTAGCCGGGACTAGCGGGGGGGCGCGGGGAAATGAGCAGTTCTTC
CASSVAGTSGGARGNEQFF
>TRBJ2-5|TRBV2|.|.
TGTGCCACCCCCAGGGAGGCAAATCAAGAGACCCAGTACTTC
CATPREANQETQYF
>TRBJ2-7|TRBV30|.|.
TGTGCCTGGAGCACCGGGACGGACTACGAGCAGTACTTC
CAWSTGTDYEQYF
>TRBJ2-1|TRBV13|TRBD2|once
TGTGCCAGCAGCTTAGGTGGAGCGGGGGGCCACAATGAGCAGTTCTTC
CASSLGGAGGHNEQFF
>TRBJ2-7|TRBV5-1|TRBD2|.
TGCGCCAGCAGCTTGGGGGAGACTAGCGGATCCGAGCAGTACTTC
CASSLGETSGSEQYF
>TRBJ1-3|TRBV7-2|TRBD1|.
TGTGCCAGCAGCTTCACAGGGGACTCTGGAAACACCATATATTTT
CASSFTGDSGNTIYF
>TRBJ1-2|TRBV11-3|.|.
TGTGCCAGCAGCTTAGTCGTCTCCAGGGGAAAGCAATATGGCTACACCTTC
CASSLVVSRGKQYGYTF
>TRBJ1-1|TRBV7-3|TRBD1|.
TGTGCCAGCAGCCAGGGACAGGGAAACACTGAAGCTTTCTTT
CASSQGQGNTEAFF
>TRBJ2-1|TRBV6-5|.|.
TGTGCCAGCAGTTACTCCGGGACTGGGGAGTTCTTC
CASSYSGTGEFF
>TRBJ2-7|TRBV15|.|.
TGTGCCACCAGCAGGCGGGACGGATCCTACGAGCAGTACTTC
CATSRRDGSYEQYF
>TRBJ2-5|TRBV6-5|.|.
TGTGCCAGCAGTCACGGCCCCCAAGAGACCCAGTACTTC
CASSHGPQETQYF
>TRBJ1-1|TRBV19|TRBD1|.
TGTGCCAGTAGTATTTACTTGGGACAGGGATTTATGAACACTGAAGCTTTCTTT
CASSIYLGQGFMNTEAFF
>TRBJ2-3|TRBV2|.|.
TGTGCCAGCAGTGATAGTCCTCAGTTAAGCACAGATACGCAGTATTTT
CASSDSPQLSTDTQYF
>TRBJ2-1|TRBV4-3|.|.
TGCGCCAGCAGCCAAGATCGGGCTAGCGTTAGGAATGAGCAGTTCTTC
CASSQDRASVRNEQFF
>TRBJ1-1|TRBV6-1|TRBD1|once
TGTGCCAGCAGTGAGTGGGACAGGGGACTAGCTGAAGCTTTCTTT
CASSEWDRGLAEAFF